Listed here are 23 T cell receptor beta chains from one sample, sequenced in a study of human T cells and chemical hapten exposure. Time point specified: patch test 2, 6 weeks after DPC sensitization. This sample's treatment: therapeutic diphenylcyclopropenone sensitization with weekly scalp DPC. TCRdb re-called the RACE reads through MiXCR, storing one row per CDR3 protein. The data hold just over 350,000 distinct CDR3 sequences, with about 6.9% observed a single time. The source material was whole blood, sampled in connection with sensitization to the hapten diphenylcyclopropenone (DPC). The receptor source for this set is a woman under 30 with alopecia areata. Some clones in this sample may be carry-over from other donors' samples.

V is TRBV20-1 and J is TRBJ1-1; 7 bases line up with TRBD1. The CDR3 runs to 13 residues. The germline gives CDR1 DFQATT, CDR2 SNEGSKA (reference sequence). After removal of 2 bases from V and 6 bases from J, the junction contained 6 bases not matched to a gene. In DNA form, the CDR3 reads TGCAGTGCTAGAAAGACAGGGACCGCTGAAGCTTTCTTT. Its protein is CSARKTGTAEAFF.

This clonotype was observed many times. This chain connects TRBV7-2 to TRBJ1-3; the D gene is possibly TRBD1 (5 bases). The CDR3 is made up of 15 amino acids. Per germline, CDR1 SGHTA and CDR2 FQGNSA. V was pared by 5 bases and J by 2 bases, with 13 bases between. CDR3 sequence (DNA): TGTGCCAGCAGCCGCGGCGGGGGTACTGGAAACACCATATATTTT. Translating gives CASSRGGGTGNTIYF.

In this sample, this clonotype turned up a few times. The rearrangement links TRBV7-9 to TRBJ2-5; D is perhaps TRBD2 (5 bases). V gave up 4 bases and J gave up 2 bases, with 8 bases separating them. The germline V gene has CDR1 SEHNR and CDR2 FQNEAQ (reference sequence). The CDR3 loop spans 13 amino acids. This CDR3 reads CASSWTPQETQYF. The CDR3 DNA sequence: TGTGCCAGCAGCTGGACTCCTCAAGAGACCCAGTACTTC.

CDR3 in amino acids: CASSEFVHGGTDTQYF. Written as DNA, the CDR3 is TGTGCCAGCAGTGAATTTGTTCACGGGGGCACAGATACGCAGTATTTT. The V gene is TRBV25-1, the J gene TRBJ2-3; TRBD2 is a possible D gene (5 bases). CDR3 length: 16 amino acids. V lost 1 base and J lost 1, with 12 bases in between. The germline CDR1 and CDR2 sequences are MGHDK and SYGVNS.

This clonotype was counted at least ten times. V usage is TRBV6-2 or TRBV6-3 and J usage is TRBJ1-5, with 9 positions matching TRBD1. This CDR3 comprises 13 residues. The germline CDR1 and CDR2 sequences are MNHEY and SVGEGT. Losses at the gene ends were 5 bases for V and 6 bases for J; bases not matched to a gene: 2. This CDR3 is CASSGTGFQPQHF. CDR3 bases: TGTGCCAGCAGTGGGACAGGGTTTCAGCCCCAGCATTTT.

The chain combines TRBV12-5 with TRBJ1-1; D gene unclear. The CDR3 has 14 residues. The germline V and J ends were trimmed by 7 bases and 4 bases, with 16 bases remaining between them. Germline CDR1 LGHNT, CDR2 FRNRAP. The CDR3 loop is CASVWTADATEAFF. The CDR3 DNA follows: TGTGCTAGTGTCTGGACCGCCGACGCCACTGAAGCTTTCTTT. Drawing the rest from reference TRBV12-5 and TRBJ1-1, the complete variable domain is DARVTQTPRHKVTEMGQEVTMRCQPILGHNTVFWYRQTMMQGLELLAYFRNRAPLDDSGMPKDRFSAEMPDATLATLKIQPSEPRDSAVYFCASVWTADATEAFFGQGTRLTVV.

The rearrangement uses TRBV2 and TRBJ2-1, with 10 bases identical to TRBD1. This CDR3 comprises 14 residues. Germline V gives CDR1 SNHLY, CDR2 FYNNEI. After removal of 5 bases from V and 7 bases from J, the junction contained 5 bases not matched to a gene. Written as DNA, the CDR3 is TGTGCCAGCAGTTGGACAGGGGGGCGGAATGAGCAGTTCTTC. This gives the protein CASSWTGGRNEQFF.

As concerns this clonotype: A much larger clone lies one base from this, so it may be a read error. The chain employs TRBV10-3 and TRBJ2-6, with TRBD2 identical over 8 bases. The CDR3 extends over 18 amino acids. The V gene's germline CDR1 is ENHRY and CDR2 SYGVKD. V lost 11 bases, J lost 0 bases, and 15 bases stayed unmatched. CDR3 bases: TGTGCCTTCACCCCCGGCGGGAGGTACAGCTCTGGGGCCAACGTCCTGACTTTC. This codes for CAFTPGGRYSSGANVLTF.

The V call is TRBV18, the J call TRBJ1-1, with D perhaps matching TRBD1 (5 bases). CDR3 size: 14 residues. Per germline, CDR1 KGHSH and CDR2 LQKENI. V was cut by 3 bases and J by 5 bases, with 13 bases left in between. The CDR3 DNA sequence: TGTGCCAGCTCACCCAGCTGGGGGGAAACTGAAGCTTTCTTT. Encoded protein: CASSPSWGETEAFF.

This clonotype was detected only once. This chain uses TRBV7-8 with TRBJ2-4; no clear D. The V end was cut by 5 bases, the J end by 0 bases, with 11 bases between. The CDR3 sequence is 15 residues long. Germline V gene data show CDR1 as SGHVS and CDR2 as FQNEAQ. CDR3 sequence (DNA): TGTGCCAGCAGCCCAGAGACTCTAGCCAAAAACATTCAGTACTTC. Its translation: CASSPETLAKNIQYF.

This clonotype was observed a handful of times. V gene TRBV25-1 combines with J gene TRBJ2-5, with 10 bases that match TRBD2. Germline loops: CDR1 MGHDK, CDR2 SYGVNS. The CDR3 totals 15 residues. The ends lost 8 bases at V and 1 base at J; junction bases unmatched: 7. The CDR3 nucleotides read TGTGCCAGCCGGAGGGCTAGCGGGGGCCAAGAGACCCAGTACTTC. As protein: CASRRASGGQETQYF.

This clonotype was seen a handful of times. The chain carries TRBV7-8 and TRBJ2-4; D is perhaps TRBD1 (6 bases). The ends were cut back, 6 bases at V and 0 bases at J, with 18 bases in the middle. Germline loops: CDR1 SGHVS, CDR2 FQNEAQ. The CDR3 covers 17 residues. In DNA, the CDR3 is TGTGCCAGCAGTCCCATGATGGGGGCGATAGCCAAAAACATTCAGTACTTC. Its translation: CASSPMMGAIAKNIQYF.

This clonotype was picked up a small number of times. The V call is TRBV29-1, the J call TRBJ1-2, with D unclear. CDR1 is SQVTM and CDR2 is ANQGSEA in the germline V gene. V was trimmed by 1 base and J by 8 bases, leaving 8 bases between them. CDR3 length: 11 residues. CDR3 amino acids: CSVEAANGYTF. The CDR3 nucleotides are TGCAGCGTTGAAGCCGCGAACGGCTACACCTTC.

This chain connects TRBV5-6 to TRBJ2-3; D gene unclear. The CDR3 extends over 14 amino acids. The V and J ends lost 4 bases and 1 base respectively, with 10 bases between them. The germline V gene has CDR1 SGHDT and CDR2 YYEEEE. CDR3 sequence: CASSKGSRTDTQYF. In DNA, the CDR3 is TGTGCCAGCAGCAAAGGCTCGCGCACAGATACGCAGTATTTT. Based on the CDR3 plus reference TRBV5-6 and TRBJ2-3, the full variable domain is DAGVTQSPTHLIKTRGQQVTLRCSPKSGHDTVSWYQQALGQGPQFIFQYYEEEERQRGNFPDRFSGHQFPNYSSELNVNALLLGDSALYLCASSKGSRTDTQYFGPGTRLTVL.

The chain recombines TRBV6-1 with TRBJ2-6; possibly TRBD1 or TRBD2 for D (5 bases each). CDR3 length equals 19 residues. The V gene lost 8 bases and the J gene lost 0 bases, with 23 bases spanning the gap. Germline CDR1 reads MNHNS; CDR2 reads SASEGT. In nucleotides, the CDR3 is TGTGCCAGCGGACCCCATCCCCCGGGACGCTTCTCTGGGGCCAACGTCCTGACTTTC. Its translation is CASGPHPPGRFSGANVLTF.

This clonotype was observed a few times. This chain uses TRBV5-1 with TRBJ1-1; tentative D call: TRBD1 (6 bases). CDR1 is SGHRS and CDR2 is YFSETQ in the germline V gene. This CDR3 region has 14 residues. Trimming stripped 2 bases from V and 10 bases from J, with 18 bases between. The CDR3 spells CASSLQGPPFGAFF. The CDR3 coding sequence is TGCGCCAGCAGCTTACAGGGCCCGCCATTCGGAGCTTTCTTT.

This clonotype was recorded at least ten times. The CDR3 region is CASGLGTLSRNTGELFF. The CDR3 nucleotides are TGTGCTAGTGGTTTGGGGACACTATCTCGCAACACCGGGGAGCTGTTTTTT. This rearrangement joins TRBV12-5 to TRBJ2-2, with a tentative D call TRBD1 (5 bases). V was cut by 1 base and J by 2 bases, with 14 bases left in between. The CDR3 contains 17 residues. Germline CDR1 LGHNT, CDR2 FRNRAP.

The V and J genes are TRBV20-1 and TRBJ2-1; 12 nucleotides line up with TRBD2. Germline V gene sequence: CDR1 DFQATT, CDR2 SNEGSKA (reference sequence). The junction had 18 bases not matched to a gene; V was cut back by 5 bases and J by 4 bases. This CDR3 is built from 19 residues. As DNA, the CDR3 is TGCAGTGCTTATCCGGGACTAGCGGGCTCTACTCTCGATTACAATGAGCAGTTCTTC. It specifies CSAYPGLAGSTLDYNEQFF.

This clonotype was counted at least ten times. The chain is built from TRBV28 and TRBJ2-6, with unresolved D. V shed 2 bases and J shed 2 bases, with 10 bases lying between them. Looked up from germline, CDR1 is MDHEN and CDR2 is SYDVKM. The CDR3 length is 16 residues. CDR3 nucleotide sequence: TGTGCCAGCAGTTTAGGAGCAGGCACTGGGGCCAACGTCCTGACTTTC. It encodes CASSLGAGTGANVLTF. The full variable domain, its missing parts supplied by reference TRBV28 and TRBJ2-6, is DVKVTQSSRYLVKRTGEKVFLECVQDMDHENMFWYRQDPGLGLRLIYFSYDVKMKEKGDIPEGYSVSREKKERFSLILESASTNQTSMYLCASSLGAGTGANVLTFGAGSRLTVL.

This chain links TRBV18 with TRBJ2-7, with 8 bases aligning to TRBD1. The J segment lost 7 bases and the V segment lost 3 bases, leaving 11 bases of the junction unmatched. Germline V gene lookup returns CDR1 KGHSH and CDR2 LQKENI. The CDR3 is made up of 15 amino acids. CDR3 DNA: TGTGCCAGCTCACCGATCTCCCAGGGGGCGGGGGAGCAGTACTTC. This codes for CASSPISQGAGEQYF.

The sample holds many counts of this clonotype. This chain uses TRBV6-1 with TRBJ1-5; TRBD1 agrees at 10 bases. In germline, CDR1 is MNHNS, CDR2 SASEGT. CDR3 length: 16 residues. The V and J ends lost 4 bases and 5 bases, in that order; junction bases with no gene match: 8. The CDR3 protein is CASSVDPGQGYQPQHF. The CDR3 DNA is TGTGCCAGCAGTGTCGACCCGGGACAGGGGTATCAGCCCCAGCATTTT.

This chain links TRBV29-1 with TRBJ2-2, with 8 nucleotides matching TRBD1. CDR3 length equals 14 residues. V lost 3 bases, J lost 5 bases, and 5 bases stayed unmatched. The germline gives CDR1 SQVTM, CDR2 ANQGSEA. For the CDR3, the DNA is TGCAGCGTTGAGGACAGGGCTCGAACCGGGGAGCTGTTTTTT. It is translated as CSVEDRARTGELFF.

As to this clonotype: One base away lies a much larger clone, so this may be a sequencing read error. The chain uses TRBV6-5 and TRBJ1-1; TRBD1 is a possible D gene (6 bases). V was clipped by 10 bases and J by 2 bases, with 17 bases between them. Germline V gene lookup returns CDR1 MNHEY and CDR2 SVGAGI. This CDR3 comprises 14 residues. CDR3 amino acids: CAISTGLLNTEAFF. The CDR3 DNA reads as TGTGCCATTTCGACAGGCCTGTTAAACACTGAAGCTTTCTTT.